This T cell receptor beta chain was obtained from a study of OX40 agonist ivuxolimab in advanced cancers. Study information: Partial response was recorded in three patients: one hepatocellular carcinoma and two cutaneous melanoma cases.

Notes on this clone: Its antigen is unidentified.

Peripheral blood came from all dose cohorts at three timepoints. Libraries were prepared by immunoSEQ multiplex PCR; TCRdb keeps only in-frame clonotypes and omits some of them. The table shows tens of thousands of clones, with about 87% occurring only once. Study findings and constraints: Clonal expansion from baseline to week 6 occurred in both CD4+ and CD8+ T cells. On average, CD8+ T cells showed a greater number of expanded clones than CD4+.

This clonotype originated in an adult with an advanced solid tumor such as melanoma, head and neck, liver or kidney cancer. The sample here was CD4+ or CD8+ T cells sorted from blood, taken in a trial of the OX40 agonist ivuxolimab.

CDR3 amino acids: CSVGELDTQYF. DNA of the CDR3: TGCAGCGTTGGGGAGTTGGATACGCAGTATTTT. The chain carries TRBV29-1 and TRBJ2-3; possibly TRBD2 for D (5 bases). Germline V lookup: CDR1 SQVTM, CDR2 ANQGSEA. V was shortened by 4 bases and J by 6 bases, with 8 bases between the two germline ends. The CDR3 is 11 amino acids.